This T cell receptor beta chain was retrieved from a study of blood T cell repertoires in COVID-19. Clones were sequenced by immunoSEQ multiplex PCR, and TCRdb holds only the in-frame ones, with some missing. The sample holds 350,000 to 400,000 clones, roughly 90% seen once. Between the trimmed V and J ends, which lost 0 bases and 0 bases, there was a span of 7 bases. Per the germline V gene, CDR1 is SGHKS and CDR2 is YYEKEE (reference sequence). CDR3 length equals 15 residues. The receptor was derived from a woman aged 25-40 years who had recovered from COVID-19. The sample was PBMCs or T cells enriched from blood (not recorded which). V gene TRBV5-5 combines with J gene TRBJ1-5; weak D call: TRBD1 (5 bases). CDR3 amino acids: CASSLAGNSNQPQHF. The CDR3 DNA reads as TGTGCCAGCAGCTTGGCAGGGAATAGCAATCAGCCCCAGCATTTT.